A selection of T cell receptor beta chains follows, all from one sample in a study of cytomegalovirus exposure and HLA in healthy donors. Assay used: immunoSEQ multiplex PCR; TCRdb lists only in-frame clones, some missing. Its clone listing holds about 140,000 clones. The sample consisted of PBMCs. These receptors all come from a male donor in good health and CMV-seronegative. Each CDR3 is given with its conserved first and last residue. D genes are given only for firm matches.

D gene,V gene,J gene,CDR3 DNA,CDR3 protein
TRBD1,TRBV18,TRBJ2-5,TGTGCCAGCTCACCAACGGGACAGACCATTTCAGAGACCCAGTACTTC,CASSPTGQTISETQYF
.,TRBV19,TRBJ2-7,TGTGCCAGTAGTATGTTTTTCTCACCAGGGGTATCCTACGAGCAGTACTTC,CASSMFFSPGVSYEQYF
TRBD2,TRBV6-1,TRBJ2-1,TGTGCCAGCAGTGAAGGTCGGAGCGGGGGCTACAATGAGCAGTTCTTC,CASSEGRSGGYNEQFF
TRBD2,TRBV19,TRBJ2-7,TGTGCCAGTAGTATAAGTCGGCTAGCGGGCGCCTACGAGCAGTACTTC,CASSISRLAGAYEQYF
.,TRBV9,TRBJ2-6,TGTGCCAGCAGCGTAGTTCCAGGGTTAAGCTCTGGGGCCAACGTCCTGACTTTC,CASSVVPGLSSGANVLTF
.,TRBV7-9,TRBJ1-2,TGTGCCAGCAGCGCGGCCAGGGTAACCAACTATGGCTACACCTTC,CASSAARVTNYGYTF
.,TRBV29-1,TRBJ1-1,TGCAGCCTGGAGATGAACACTGAAGCTTTCTTT,CSLEMNTEAFF
TRBD2,TRBV7-9,TRBJ2-7,TGTGCCAGCAGCCTTCGACTAGCGGGAGGGTTCTACGAGCAGTACTTC,CASSLRLAGGFYEQYF
TRBD1,TRBV30,TRBJ2-5,TGTGCCTGGAGCAGGACAGGGGGAGTGGAGACCCAGTACTTC,CAWSRTGGVETQYF
TRBD2,TRBV7-9,TRBJ2-2,TGTGCCAGCAGCCCCCCGGTCAGAGCGGGGGGTATAGCCGGGGAGCTGTTTTTT,CASSPPVRAGGIAGELFF
TRBD1,TRBV29-1,TRBJ1-2,TGCAGCGTCCTAGGACAGGGGGAAGACTATGGCTACACCTTC,CSVLGQGEDYGYTF
.,TRBV11-2,TRBJ1-1,TGTGCCAGCAGCCGAGCACAGCAGAACACTGAAGCTTTCTTT,CASSRAQQNTEAFF
.,TRBV28,TRBJ1-2,TGTGCCAGCAGCCCCCTAGAGGGCTACACCTTC,CASSPLEGYTF
TRBD1,TRBV7-7,TRBJ2-5,TGTGCTAGCAGCGCCCGGGACAGGCAGGAGACCCAGTACTTC,CASSARDRQETQYF
.,TRBV30,TRBJ2-5,TGTGCCTGGAGTGCCAGCCCCAGGGAGACCCAGTACTTC,CAWSASPRETQYF
.,TRBV7-9,TRBJ1-5,TGTGCCAGCAGCTCTCAGGGAGGGGCAGACAATCAGCCCCAGCATTTT,CASSSQGGADNQPQHF
.,TRBV30,TRBJ2-1,TGTGCCTGGACCCGCGGAGGATCTGGGAACAATGAGCAGTTCTTC,CAWTRGGSGNNEQFF
.,TRBV5-1,TRBJ2-5,TGCGCCAGCAGCCCGAGGGGTACCGGGCGGGGGACCCAGTACTTC,CASSPRGTGRGTQYF
.,TRBV30,TRBJ1-2,TGTGCCTACAACCGGGACTGCTTC,CAYNRDCF
.,TRBV19,TRBJ2-2,TGTGCCAGTAGTACTTCTAGCAGTCGGGCCACCGGGGAGCTGTTTTTT,CASSTSSSRATGELFF
.,TRBV19,TRBJ2-1,TGTGCCAGTAGTGCGAGGAAACTCCTATACAATGAGCAGTTCTTC,CASSARKLLYNEQFF
.,TRBV5-1,TRBJ2-7,TGCGCCAGCACCAATGGCGACAGTCGAAGCTCCTACGAGCAGTACTTC,CASTNGDSRSSYEQYF
.,TRBV5-1,TRBJ2-7,TGCGCCAGCAGCTTGGCAAGGGGAGGAGCGGAGTACGAGCAGTACTTC,CASSLARGGAEYEQYF
.,TRBV11-2,TRBJ2-2,TGTGCCAGCAGCTTCCCGACAGGCCGAACCGGGGAGCTGTTTTTT,CASSFPTGRTGELFF
.,TRBV5-1,TRBJ2-7,TGCGCCAGCAGCTTACGGGACTTTTCCTACGAGCAGTACTTC,CASSLRDFSYEQYF
TRBD1,TRBV30,TRBJ2-7,TGTGCCTGGAGTGTAACAGGGGTACGCGAGCAGTACTTC,CAWSVTGVREQYF
.,TRBV5-1,TRBJ2-3,TGCGCCAGCAGCATCTTTAGCACAGATACGCAGTATTTT,CASSIFSTDTQYF
.,TRBV6-6,TRBJ2-1,TGTGCCAGCAGAGAGGGCCTCGGGGATGAGCAGTTCTTC,CASREGLGDEQFF
TRBD1,TRBV4-2,TRBJ1-2,TGTGCCAGCAGCCAAGAATTAGGGACAGGGTATGGCTACACCTTC,CASSQELGTGYGYTF
TRBD2,TRBV27,TRBJ2-5,TGTGCCAGCAGTTCACCCACCAGGACTAGCGGGAGCAAGACCCAGTACTTC,CASSSPTRTSGSKTQYF
.,TRBV11-2,TRBJ2-7,TGTGCCACCAAGACAGAAAACTCCTACGAGCAGTACTTC,CATKTENSYEQYF
.,TRBV18,TRBJ1-5,TGTGCCAGCTCACCTCCAAGCAGCAATCAGCCCCAGCATTTT,CASSPPSSNQPQHF
.,TRBV25-1,TRBJ2-3,TGTGCCATTGGGGGGAGCACAGATACGCAGTATTTT,CAIGGSTDTQYF
.,TRBV7-2,TRBJ1-1,TGTGCCAGCAGCTTAGGTGGCGGGAGAGCTTTCTTT,CASSLGGGRAFF
.,TRBV2,TRBJ2-2,TGTGCCAGTTTGACAGAGAACACCGGGGAGCTGTTTTTT,CASLTENTGELFF
TRBD2,TRBV30,TRBJ2-5,TGTGCCTGGAGTGCCCTACTAGCGGGGCCTTCCCAGACCCAGTACTTC,CAWSALLAGPSQTQYF
.,TRBV6-1,TRBJ1-1,TGTGCCAGCAGTGAAGCATCTCTAGTTGGCACTGAAGCTTTCTTT,CASSEASLVGTEAFF
TRBD1,TRBV4-3,TRBJ2-2,TGCGCCAGCAGCCGGGACAGGGGTCTAGCCGGGGAGCTGTTTTTT,CASSRDRGLAGELFF
TRBD1,TRBV4-1,TRBJ2-1,TGCGCCAGCCGGACAGGGGCCGGCGATGAGCAGTTCTTC,CASRTGAGDEQFF
.,TRBV5-7,TRBJ1-6,TGTGCCAGCAGCTTGGTCGAAGGACAGATCGATAATTCACCCCTCCACTTT,CASSLVEGQIDNSPLHF
.,TRBV9,TRBJ1-2,TGTGCCAGCACAAAGGGTGGAGGCTCTAGCTATGGCTACACCTTC,CASTKGGGSSYGYTF
TRBD2,TRBV7-3,TRBJ2-3,TGTGCCAGCAGCCAAGGGTCGCGGGGGGTTACAGATACGCAGTATTTT,CASSQGSRGVTDTQYF
TRBD1,TRBV6-6,TRBJ1-5,TGTGCCAGCAGTTACTCGGACAGGGAACAGCCCCAGCATTTT,CASSYSDREQPQHF
TRBD1,TRBV5-6,TRBJ2-3,TGTGCCAGCGGGACAGTTACTAGCACAGATACGCAGTATTTT,CASGTVTSTDTQYF
TRBD2,TRBV5-1,TRBJ2-3,TGCGCCAGCAGCTTGGTTGGTAGCGGGTTGGCAGATACGCAGTATTTT,CASSLVGSGLADTQYF
.,TRBV19,TRBJ1-5,TGTGCCAGTAGCCCACCGGACAGTTACAATCAGCCCCAGCATTTT,CASSPPDSYNQPQHF
.,TRBV29-1,TRBJ2-2,TGCAGCGCTCTCTACCCAACGAACACCGGGGAGCTGTTTTTT,CSALYPTNTGELFF
.,TRBV18,TRBJ2-7,TGTGCCAGCTCACCACCACTCGCAAGAACCTACGAGCAGTACTTC,CASSPPLARTYEQYF
TRBD2,TRBV5-4,TRBJ2-7,TGTGCCAGCAGCCGAGAAACGGGAGGTTACTACGAGCAGTACTTC,CASSRETGGYYEQYF
TRBD1,TRBV30,TRBJ1-3,TGTGCCTGGAGTGATCCGGGACAGAAGGGTTCTGCAAACACCATATATTTT,CAWSDPGQKGSANTIYF
.,TRBV7-7,TRBJ1-1,TGTGCTAGCAGCTCTGGCACGAACACTGAAGCTTTCTTT,CASSSGTNTEAFF
TRBD2,TRBV28,TRBJ2-1,TGTGCCAGCAGTTCCCAGGGAGGGACTAGGGTTTACAATGAGCAGTTCTTC,CASSSQGGTRVYNEQFF
TRBD1,TRBV13,TRBJ2-3,TGTGCCAGCAGTTCAAGGGGGCTGAACACAGATACGCAGTATTTT,CASSSRGLNTDTQYF